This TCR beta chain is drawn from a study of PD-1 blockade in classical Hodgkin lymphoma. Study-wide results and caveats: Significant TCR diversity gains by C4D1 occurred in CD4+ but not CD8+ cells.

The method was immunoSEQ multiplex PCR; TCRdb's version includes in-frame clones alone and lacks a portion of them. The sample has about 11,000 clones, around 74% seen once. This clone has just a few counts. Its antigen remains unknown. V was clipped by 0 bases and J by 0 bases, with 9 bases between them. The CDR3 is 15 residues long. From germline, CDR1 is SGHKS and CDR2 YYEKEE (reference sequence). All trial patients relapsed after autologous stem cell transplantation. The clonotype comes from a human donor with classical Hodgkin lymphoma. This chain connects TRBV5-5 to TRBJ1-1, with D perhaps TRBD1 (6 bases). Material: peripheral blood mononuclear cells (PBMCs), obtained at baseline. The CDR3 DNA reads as TGTGCCAGCAGCTTGGGGACAGTTTTGAACACTGAAGCTTTCTTT. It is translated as CASSLGTVLNTEAFF. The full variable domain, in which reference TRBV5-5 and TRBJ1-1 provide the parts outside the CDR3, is DAGVTQSPTHLIKTRGQQVTLRCSPISGHKSVSWYQQVLGQGPQFIFQYYEKEERGRGNFPDRFSARQFPNYSSELNVNALLLGDSALYLCASSLGTVLNTEAFFGQGTRLTVV.